This record covers a single T cell receptor beta chain. This sample is part of a study of CD8+ T cells in alopecia areata. Germline CDR1 reads SGHAT; CDR2 reads FQNNGV. There are 15 residues in the CDR3. Deletions cut 1 base from V and 5 bases from J, with 14 bases between. RNA, once extracted, was reverse transcribed into cDNA for use as the sequencing template. Using immunoSEQ multiplex PCR, the repertoire was profiled, and TCRdb retains in-frame clones only, with some absent. The sample holds 200,000 or so clones, just over 55% seen once. The chain combines TRBV11-2 with TRBJ2-5, with D tentatively TRBD1 or TRBD2 (5 bases each). The sample was CD8+ T cells sorted from blood. The receptor was isolated from a human donor in good health. Here the CDR3 reads CASSLVDGARETQYF. Written as DNA, the CDR3 is TGTGCCAGCAGCTTAGTGGACGGGGCTAGGGAGACCCAGTACTTC. Variable domain in full (rest from reference TRBV11-2 and TRBJ2-5): EAGVAQSPRYKIIEKRQSVAFWCNPISGHATLYWYQQILGQGPKLLIQFQNNGVVDDSQLPKDRFSAERLKGVDSTLKIQPAKLEDSAVYLCASSLVDGARETQYFGPGTRLLVL.